This TCR beta chain was sequenced in a study of CXCR3 chemokines and chemotherapy response in bladder cancer (dated by TCRdb to between 2021 and 2024). Background for the entire study: The study tested whether activity of the CXCR3 chemokine system within human bladder cancer tumors predicted response to chemotherapy.

From the germline V gene, CDR1 is SGHTA and CDR2 is FQGNSA. Cut back by 5 bases and 3 bases, the V and J ends lie 20 bases apart. The CDR3 covers 16 residues, taking in both the cysteine and the phenylalanine. Only CDR3 DNA remains: 48 bases, in frame from the first base. Library method: PCR. Sequenced using an Illumina HiSeq 2500. The public reads were quality trimmed at Q25 with fastp and then assembled into clones with MiXCR by TCRdb, keeping productive beta chains. Merged by CDR3 protein, the rows form single entries marked with the most common genes and DNA. This sample holds several thousand distinct CDR3 sequences; approximately 22% were observed only once. The ten biggest clones cover roughly 9.7% of the sample. This clonotype was picked up many times. No antigen is known for it. There are no base qualities to consult, and no much larger clone falls within one base.

Recombination connected TRBV7-2 to TRBJ2-7; the D gene is perhaps TRBD2, from 6 matching bases. The clonotype originates from a human donor with bladder cancer that did not respond to neoadjuvant chemotherapy. The sample was gathered from a patient whose treatment included neoadjuvant chemotherapy. Read as DNA, the sequence is TGTGCCAGCAGCCCGGGTGGGGGGAGATCTTACTACGAGCAGTACTTC. Translated, it gives CASSPGGGRSYYEQYF.